The next 8 T cell receptor beta chains were all read from a single sample in a study of T cells after yellow fever vaccination. TCRdb reprocessed the 5' RACE reads via MiXCR and lists one record per CDR3 protein. The data contain hundreds of thousands of distinct CDR3 sequences, roughly an eighth of them seen just once; the ten biggest clones take up around 14%. The sequencing used PBMCs, collected on the day of the yellow fever booster vaccination. These receptors were obtained from a man between 25 and 39 years old who received the YFV17D yellow fever vaccine.

This clonotype was recorded a few times. The chain combines TRBV11-2 with TRBJ2-5; D is ambiguous. The germline V gene encodes CDR1 SGHAT and CDR2 FQNNGV. V dropped 4 bases and J dropped 5 bases, with 11 bases sitting between them. The CDR3 runs to 13 residues. The CDR3 DNA sequence: TGTGCCAGCAGCTACTTCCGGGCGGAGACCCAGTACTTC. Protein product: CASSYFRAETQYF. The full variable domain, rest sourced from reference TRBV11-2 and TRBJ2-5, is EAGVAQSPRYKIIEKRQSVAFWCNPISGHATLYWYQQILGQGPKLLIQFQNNGVVDDSQLPKDRFSAERLKGVDSTLKIQPAKLEDSAVYLCASSYFRAETQYFGPGTRLLVL.

This clonotype was counted many times. This chain links TRBV4-2 with TRBJ2-7; TRBD2 matches at 7 bases. J gave up 9 bases and V 7 bases, and 12 bases lay outside the gene matches. The germline gives CDR1 LGHNA, CDR2 YNFKEQ. The length of the CDR3 is 13 residues. In DNA, the CDR3 is TGTGCCAGCACCCGCCGGGGGGTGAAGGGGCAGTACTTC. Protein: CASTRRGVKGQYF.

This clonotype appeared many times. The chain carries TRBV20-1 and TRBJ1-6, with D possibly matching TRBD1 (6 bases). CDR3 length equals 14 residues. Trimming left V 1 base short and J 7 bases short, with 11 bases between. Germline values: CDR1 DFQATT, CDR2 SNEGSKA (reference sequence). In DNA, the CDR3 is TGCAGTGCTAGAGTGCCTCAGGGGAATTCACCCCTCCACTTT. Encoded protein: CSARVPQGNSPLHF.

This rearrangement joins TRBV5-5 to TRBJ2-7; a possible D gene is TRBD2 (6 bases). This CDR3 is built from 15 residues. CDR1 is SGHKS and CDR2 is YYEKEE in the germline V gene (reference sequence). V dropped 2 bases and J dropped 1 base, with 13 bases sitting between them. For the CDR3, the DNA is TGTGCCAGCAGCTTACCCCCGGGAGCATCCTACGAGCAGTACTTC. Amino acid sequence: CASSLPPGASYEQYF.

The V call is TRBV5-1, the J call TRBJ2-7; 16 positions agree with TRBD2. With V trimmed by 6 bases and J by 7 bases, 7 bases remained unmatched. The CDR3 covers 15 residues. Germline lookup yields CDR1 SGHRS and CDR2 YFSETQ. CDR3 nucleotide sequence: TGCGCCAGCACCCCGGGACTAGCGGGAGGGCCGGAGCAGTACTTC. Its translation: CASTPGLAGGPEQYF.

J is TRBJ2-5 and V is TRBV24-1; 7 bases are shared with TRBD2. Germline CDR1 KGHDR, CDR2 SFDVKD. The J segment lost 2 bases and the V segment lost 6 bases, leaving 2 bases of the junction unmatched. This CDR3 region has 13 residues. Written as DNA, the CDR3 is TGTGCCACCAGTACAGCGGGGCAAGAGACCCAGTACTTC. Protein product: CATSTAGQETQYF.

This clonotype has only a few counts. The chain uses TRBV15 and TRBJ2-7; 9 bases fit TRBD1. Germline-derived CDR1 and CDR2 are LNHNV and YYDKDF (reference sequence). The CDR3 is 14 amino acids. After removal of 1 base from V and 2 bases from J, the junction contained 0 bases not matched to a gene. CDR3 protein: CATSRGQGAYEQYF. The CDR3 DNA follows: TGTGCCACCAGCAGAGGACAGGGGGCCTACGAGCAGTACTTC.

The rearrangement links TRBV14 to TRBJ1-2; D is possibly TRBD1 (5 bases). Germline V CDR1 and CDR2: SGHDN, FVKESK. Trimming shortened V by 4 bases and J by 8 bases, and 11 bases separated the two germline ends. This CDR3 has 12 amino acids. The CDR3 here is CASSPGVRGYTF. Here the CDR3 DNA reads TGTGCCAGCAGCCCGGGGGTTAGGGGCTACACCTTC.